The rows below give T cell receptor beta chains drawn from one sample of a study of regulatory dendritic cells for organ transplantation. Measured with immunoSEQ multiplex PCR; TCRdb has only the in-frame clones, and not every one. This sample carries about 20,000 clones, 60% to 80% of them seen once, and the ten largest clones take around 1%. The sample taken for sequencing was memory CD4+ T cells from blood. These receptors came from a human donor in good health. CDR3s include the opening cysteine and the closing phenylalanine or tryptophan. The order of the fields is clone size, V gene, D gene, CDR3 protein. The D gene is left open where the match is weak. The size of a clone is reported for some rows only, either as once, few or many, or as a class for expanded clones.

few TRBV7-2 NA CASTLLAAHEQFF
NA TRBV19 TRBD1 CASRPTGVTQPQHF
once TRBV7-2 TRBD2 CASSFRGEGTDTQYF
NA TRBV25-1 TRBD2 CASSDPSSGGHTDTQYF
NA TRBV5-1 NA CASSLRTEETQYF
NA TRBV6-5 NA CASSYAEGGFEKLFF
NA TRBV6-5 NA CASSLPGGQTEAFF
NA TRBV7-2 TRBD1 CASSLRTGGGDSPLHF
NA TRBV5-1 NA CASSWGPVGVRETQYF
NA TRBV7-9 NA CASSSTRMVETQYF
NA TRBV6-6 TRBD1 CASSATGTASNQPQHF
NA TRBV18 TRBD1 CASARDTGDYGYTF
few TRBV9 NA CASSDRDLYGYTF
NA TRBV11-2 NA CASSLDRSTGELFF
NA TRBV5-5 NA CASSLVSSGTYEQYF
NA TRBV5-8 TRBD1 CAGSYRGQNYGYTF
NA TRBV5-1 NA CASSLGQTNTEAFF
NA TRBV18 TRBD2 CASSRTSGSTDTQYF
NA TRBV5-1 NA CASSPDSSGNTIYF
NA TRBV2 TRBD1 CASSYGQASGNTIYF
NA TRBV2 TRBD1 CASQGTGASNQPQHF